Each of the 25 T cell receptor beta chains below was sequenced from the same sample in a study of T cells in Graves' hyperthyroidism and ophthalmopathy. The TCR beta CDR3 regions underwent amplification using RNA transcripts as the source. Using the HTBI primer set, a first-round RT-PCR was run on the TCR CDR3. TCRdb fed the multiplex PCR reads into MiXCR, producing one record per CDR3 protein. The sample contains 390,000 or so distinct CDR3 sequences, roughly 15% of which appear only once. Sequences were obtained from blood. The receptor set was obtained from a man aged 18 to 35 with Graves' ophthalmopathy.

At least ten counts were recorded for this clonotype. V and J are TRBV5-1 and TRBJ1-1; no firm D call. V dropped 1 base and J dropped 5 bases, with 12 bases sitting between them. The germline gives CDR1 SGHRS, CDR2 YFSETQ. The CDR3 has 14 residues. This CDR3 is CASSLTRLGTEAFF. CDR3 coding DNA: TGCGCCAGCAGCTTGACAAGGTTGGGGACTGAAGCTTTCTTT.

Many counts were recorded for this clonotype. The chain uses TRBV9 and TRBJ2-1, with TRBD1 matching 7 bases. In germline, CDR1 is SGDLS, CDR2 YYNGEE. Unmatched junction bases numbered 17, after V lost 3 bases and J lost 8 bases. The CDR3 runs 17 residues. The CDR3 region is CASSDAMTGLTGDEQFF. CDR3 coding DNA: TGTGCCAGCAGCGATGCCATGACAGGGCTCACCGGGGATGAGCAGTTCTTC. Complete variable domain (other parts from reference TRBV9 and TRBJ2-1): DSGVTQTPKHLITATGQRVTLRCSPRSGDLSVYWYQQSLDQGLQFLIQYYNGEERAKGNILERFSAQQFPDLHSELNLSSLELGDSALYFCASSDAMTGLTGDEQFFGPGTRLTVL.

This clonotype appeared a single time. The CDR3 nucleotides read TGTGCCAGCAGCTTCTCCCGACAGGGCGCGCAGTATTTT. The encoded protein is CASSFSRQGAQYF. J is TRBJ2-3 and V is TRBV7-3, with 7 bases that match TRBD1. From germline, CDR1 is SGHTA and CDR2 FQGTGA. Trimming at V came to 3 bases and at J to 10 bases, leaving 7 bases not matched to a gene. This CDR3 has 13 residues.

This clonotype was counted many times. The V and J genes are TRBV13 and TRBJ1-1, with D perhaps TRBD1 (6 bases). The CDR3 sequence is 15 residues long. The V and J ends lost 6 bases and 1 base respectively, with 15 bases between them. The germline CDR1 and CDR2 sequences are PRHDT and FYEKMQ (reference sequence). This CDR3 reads CASRGGRAWNTEAFF. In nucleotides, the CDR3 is TGTGCCAGCAGGGGGGGGCGGGCTTGGAACACTGAAGCTTTCTTT.

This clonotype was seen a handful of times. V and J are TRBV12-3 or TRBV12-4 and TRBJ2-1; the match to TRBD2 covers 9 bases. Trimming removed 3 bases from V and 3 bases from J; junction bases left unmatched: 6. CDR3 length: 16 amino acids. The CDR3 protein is CASSFLAGGFYNEQFF. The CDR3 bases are TGTGCCAGCAGTTTTCTTGCGGGGGGGTTCTACAATGAGCAGTTCTTC.

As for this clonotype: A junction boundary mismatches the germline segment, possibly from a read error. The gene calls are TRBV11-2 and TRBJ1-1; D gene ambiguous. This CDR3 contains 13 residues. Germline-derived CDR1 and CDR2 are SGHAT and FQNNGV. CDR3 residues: CVSSLIPPREAFF. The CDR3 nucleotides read TGTGTCAGCAGCTTAATCCCCCCCCGAGAAGCTTTCTTT.

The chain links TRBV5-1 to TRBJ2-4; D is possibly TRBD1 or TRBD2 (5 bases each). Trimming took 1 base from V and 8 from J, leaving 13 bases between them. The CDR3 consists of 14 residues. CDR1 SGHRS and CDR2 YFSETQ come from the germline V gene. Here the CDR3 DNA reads TGCGCCAGCAGCTTGCGGGAAGGGGTGGACATTCAGTACTTC. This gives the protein CASSLREGVDIQYF.

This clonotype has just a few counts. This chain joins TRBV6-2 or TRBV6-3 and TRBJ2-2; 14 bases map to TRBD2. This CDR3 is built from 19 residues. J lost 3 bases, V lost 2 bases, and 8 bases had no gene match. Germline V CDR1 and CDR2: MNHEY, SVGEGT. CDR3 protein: CASSYPEGLAGVDTGELFF. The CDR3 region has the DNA TGTGCCAGCAGTTACCCCGAGGGACTAGCGGGAGTCGACACCGGGGAGCTGTTTTTT.

The CDR3 reads CASSQGLGQHKNTGELFF. In DNA form, the CDR3 reads TGCGCCAGCAGCCAAGGGCTGGGACAGCACAAGAACACCGGGGAGCTGTTTTTT. The J gene is TRBJ2-2, the V gene TRBV4-1; 7 bases agree with TRBD1. V shed 1 base, J shed 1 base, and the junction held 9 bases outside the gene matches. The CDR3 covers 18 residues. Per germline, CDR1 MGHRA and CDR2 YSYEKL.

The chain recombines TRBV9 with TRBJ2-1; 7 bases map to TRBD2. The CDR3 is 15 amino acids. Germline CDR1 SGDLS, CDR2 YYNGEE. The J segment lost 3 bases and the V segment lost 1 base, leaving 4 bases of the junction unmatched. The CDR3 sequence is CASSVLADFYNEQFF. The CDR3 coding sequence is TGTGCCAGCAGCGTACTAGCGGATTTCTACAATGAGCAGTTCTTC.

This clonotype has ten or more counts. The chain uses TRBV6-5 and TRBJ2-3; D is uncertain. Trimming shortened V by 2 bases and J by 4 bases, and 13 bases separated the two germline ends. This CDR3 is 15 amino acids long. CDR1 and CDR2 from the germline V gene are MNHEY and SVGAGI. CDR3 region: CASSYRESGADTQYF. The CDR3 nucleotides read TGTGCCAGCAGTTACAGGGAAAGTGGCGCAGATACGCAGTATTTT.

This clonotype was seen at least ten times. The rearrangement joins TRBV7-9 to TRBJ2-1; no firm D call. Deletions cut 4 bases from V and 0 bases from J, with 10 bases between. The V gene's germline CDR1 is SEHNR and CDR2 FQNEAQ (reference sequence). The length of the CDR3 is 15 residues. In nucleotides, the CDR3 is TGTGCCAGCAGCTCGACGGAGAGCTCCTACAATGAGCAGTTCTTC. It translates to CASSSTESSYNEQFF. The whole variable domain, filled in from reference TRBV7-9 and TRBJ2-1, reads DTGVSQNPRHKITKRGQNVTFRCDPISEHNRLYWYRQTLGQGPEFLTYFQNEAQLEKSRLLSDRFSAERPKGSFSTLEIQRTEQGDSAMYLCASSSTESSYNEQFFGPGTRLTVL.

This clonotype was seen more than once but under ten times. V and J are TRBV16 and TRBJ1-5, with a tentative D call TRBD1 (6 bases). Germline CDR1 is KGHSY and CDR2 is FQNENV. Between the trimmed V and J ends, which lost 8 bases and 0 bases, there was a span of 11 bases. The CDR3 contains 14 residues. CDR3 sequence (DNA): TGTGCCAGCCTTAAACAGGGTAGCAATCAGCCCCAGCATTTT. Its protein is CASLKQGSNQPQHF.

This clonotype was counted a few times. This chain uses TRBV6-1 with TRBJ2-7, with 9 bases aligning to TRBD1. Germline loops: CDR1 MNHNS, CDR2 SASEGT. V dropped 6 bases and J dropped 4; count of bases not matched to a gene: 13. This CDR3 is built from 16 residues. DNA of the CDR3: TGTGCCAGCAGACCCGACGGACAGGGGATGGGGTACGAGCAGTACTTC. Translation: CASRPDGQGMGYEQYF.

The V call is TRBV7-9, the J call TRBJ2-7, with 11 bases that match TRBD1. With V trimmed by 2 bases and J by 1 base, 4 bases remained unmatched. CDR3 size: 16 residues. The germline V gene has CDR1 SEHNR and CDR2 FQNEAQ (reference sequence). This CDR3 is CASSLRTGGESYEQYF. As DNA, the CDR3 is TGTGCCAGCAGCTTAAGGACAGGGGGCGAGTCCTACGAGCAGTACTTC.

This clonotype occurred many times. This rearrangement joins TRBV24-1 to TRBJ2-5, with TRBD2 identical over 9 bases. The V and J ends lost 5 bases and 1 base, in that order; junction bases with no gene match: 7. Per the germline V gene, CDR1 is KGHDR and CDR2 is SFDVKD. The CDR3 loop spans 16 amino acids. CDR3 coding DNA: TGTGCCACCAGTGGCCCGGGACTAGCAGGCCAAGAGACCCAGTACTTC. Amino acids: CATSGPGLAGQETQYF.

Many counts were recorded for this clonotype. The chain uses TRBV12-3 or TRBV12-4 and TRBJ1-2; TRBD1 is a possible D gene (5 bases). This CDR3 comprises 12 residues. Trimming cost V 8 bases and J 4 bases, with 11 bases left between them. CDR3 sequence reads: CASCRGSYGYTF. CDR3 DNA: TGTGCCAGCTGTCGGGGCAGCTATGGCTACACCTTC.

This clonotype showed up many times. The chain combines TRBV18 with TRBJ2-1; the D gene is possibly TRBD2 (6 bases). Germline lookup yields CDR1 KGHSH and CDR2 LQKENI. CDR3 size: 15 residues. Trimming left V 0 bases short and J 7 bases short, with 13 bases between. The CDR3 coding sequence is TGTGCCAGCTCACCACCGAACCTAGCGTTGAATGAGCAGTTCTTC. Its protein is CASSPPNLALNEQFF.

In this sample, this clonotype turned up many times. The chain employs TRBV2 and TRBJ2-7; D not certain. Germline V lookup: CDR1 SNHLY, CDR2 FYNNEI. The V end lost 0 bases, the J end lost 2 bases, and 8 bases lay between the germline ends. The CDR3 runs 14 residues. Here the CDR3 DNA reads TGTGCCAGCAGTGAAGCCGGTACGACCTACGAGCAGTACTTC. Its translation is CASSEAGTTYEQYF.

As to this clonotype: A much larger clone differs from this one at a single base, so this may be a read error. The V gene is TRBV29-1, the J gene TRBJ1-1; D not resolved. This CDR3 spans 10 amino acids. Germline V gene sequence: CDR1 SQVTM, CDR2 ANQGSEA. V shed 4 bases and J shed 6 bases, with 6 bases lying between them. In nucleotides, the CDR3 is TGCAGCGTTGTCGGCGCTGAAGCTTTCTTT. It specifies CSVVGAEAFF.

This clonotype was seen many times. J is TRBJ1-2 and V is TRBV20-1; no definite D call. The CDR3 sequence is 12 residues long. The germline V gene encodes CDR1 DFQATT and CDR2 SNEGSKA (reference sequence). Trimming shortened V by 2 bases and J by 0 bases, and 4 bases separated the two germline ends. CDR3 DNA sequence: TGCAGTGCTAGACTTTCTAACTATGGCTACACCTTC. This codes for CSARLSNYGYTF.

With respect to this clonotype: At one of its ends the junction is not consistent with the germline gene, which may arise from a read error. The CDR3 nucleotides are TGTGCCAGCAGAATACAGGGAAACACTGGAGCTTTCTTT. Amino acids: CASRIQGNTGAFF. The V call is TRBV6-2 or TRBV6-3, the J call TRBJ1-1, with a tentative D call TRBD1 (6 bases). The germline CDR1 and CDR2 sequences are MNHEY and SVGEGT. The CDR3 loop spans 13 amino acids.

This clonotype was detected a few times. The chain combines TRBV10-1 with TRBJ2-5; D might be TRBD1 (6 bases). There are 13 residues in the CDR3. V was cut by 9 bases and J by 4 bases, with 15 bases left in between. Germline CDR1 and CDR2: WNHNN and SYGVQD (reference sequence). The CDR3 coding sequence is TGCGCCAGTGGGACACCCCATGGAGAGACCCAGTACTTC. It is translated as CASGTPHGETQYF.

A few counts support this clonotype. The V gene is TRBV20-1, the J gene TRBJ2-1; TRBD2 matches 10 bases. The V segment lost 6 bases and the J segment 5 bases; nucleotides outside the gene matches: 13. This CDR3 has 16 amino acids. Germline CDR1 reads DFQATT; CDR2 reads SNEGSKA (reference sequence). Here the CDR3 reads CSALPQSSGGNNEQFF. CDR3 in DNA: TGCAGTGCCTTGCCTCAGTCTAGCGGGGGCAACAATGAGCAGTTCTTC.

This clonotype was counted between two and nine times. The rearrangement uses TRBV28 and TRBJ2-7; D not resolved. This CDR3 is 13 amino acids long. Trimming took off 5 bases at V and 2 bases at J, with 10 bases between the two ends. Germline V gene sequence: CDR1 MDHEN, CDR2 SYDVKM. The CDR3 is CASSPSAPYEQYF. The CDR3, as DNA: TGTGCCAGCAGTCCTTCGGCCCCCTACGAGCAGTACTTC.